These T cell receptor beta chains were read from a single sample in a study of PD-L1 blockade in urothelial cancer. This table comes from immunoSEQ multiplex PCR, and its TCRdb copy is limited to in-frame clones, with some not included. The top ten clones hold roughly 14% of a sample with about 53,000 clones, around 88% of them seen once. The sample in question was PBMCs, obtained around atezolizumab (anti-PD-L1) treatment. Every receptor here comes from a woman aged 60 to 75 with urothelial cancer. The CDR3 runs from the conserved cysteine through the conserved F or W. A D gene is named only where the DNA matches it firmly. Some rows have no size entry. The others give once, few or many, or a class for an expanded clone.

D	size	V	J	CDR3	DNA
NA	NA	TRBV15	TRBJ1-2	CATSRAGDYGYTF	TGTGCCACCAGCAGAGCAGGGGACTATGGCTACACCTTC
TRBD1	once	TRBV7-9	TRBJ2-1	CASSPAWGQGSYNEQFF	TGTGCCAGCAGCCCAGCGTGGGGACAGGGGTCCTACAATGAGCAGTTCTTC
TRBD1	few	TRBV7-2	TRBJ1-5	CASSLLGQYSNQPQHF	TGTGCCAGCAGCTTATTGGGACAGTATAGCAATCAGCCCCAGCATTTT
NA	NA	TRBV27	TRBJ2-3	CASSSTYHRFLDTQYF	TGTGCCAGCAGCTCGACATACCATCGATTCCTAGATACGCAGTATTTT
NA	NA	TRBV28	TRBJ2-2	CASSLVGADTGELFF	TGTGCCAGCAGTTTGGTGGGGGCGGACACCGGGGAGCTGTTTTTT
TRBD2	NA	TRBV28	TRBJ2-7	CASSFGGARSEQYF	TGTGCCAGCTCATTCGGGGGGGCGCGCAGCGAGCAGTACTTC
TRBD2	once	TRBV5-6	TRBJ2-5	CASSLVLAGDETQYF	TGTGCCAGCAGCTTGGTTCTAGCGGGAGACGAGACCCAGTACTTC
TRBD1	NA	TRBV6-1	TRBJ1-3	CASSVVDRGGNTIYF	TGTGCCAGCAGTGTAGTGGACAGGGGCGGAAACACCATATATTTT
TRBD2	NA	TRBV4-3	TRBJ2-3	CASSRGIAGASSDTQYF	TGCGCCAGCAGCCGAGGAATAGCGGGAGCATCATCAGATACGCAGTATTTT
TRBD1	NA	TRBV7-2	TRBJ1-5	CASSQQTGGGQPQHF	TGTGCCAGCAGCCAACAAACAGGGGGCGGTCAGCCCCAGCATTTT
TRBD2	NA	TRBV5-1	TRBJ2-7	CASSMGRLAGNEQYF	TGCGCCAGCAGCATGGGGCGCCTAGCGGGAAACGAGCAGTACTTC
TRBD2	once	TRBV7-2	TRBJ2-7	CASSPSWGGDEQYF	TGTGCCAGCAGCCCATCATGGGGGGGTGACGAGCAGTACTTC
TRBD1	NA	TRBV28	TRBJ2-3	CASSSGQGTDTQYF	TGTGCCAGCAGTTCGGGACAGGGGACAGATACGCAGTATTTT
TRBD1	NA	TRBV10-3	TRBJ2-6	CAISESTGGSGANVLTF	TGTGCCATCAGTGAGTCTACAGGGGGCTCGGGGGCCAACGTCCTGACTTTC
NA	NA	TRBV6-6	TRBJ2-2	CASSRGANTGELFF	TGTGCCAGCTCCAGGGGCGCAAACACCGGGGAGCTGTTTTTT
TRBD2	NA	TRBV7-9	TRBJ2-5	CASSPYPGGDHQETQYF	TGTGCCAGCAGCCCCTACCCGGGGGGGGACCACCAAGAGACCCAGTACTTC
TRBD2	NA	TRBV5-1	TRBJ2-3	CASSSTSGGISTDTQYF	TGCGCCAGCAGTTCGACTAGCGGGGGGATTAGCACAGATACGCAGTATTTT
NA	NA	TRBV5-1	TRBJ2-2	CASSLDSGAGELFF	TGCGCCAGCAGCTTGGATTCAGGGGCCGGGGAGCTGTTTTTT
NA	NA	TRBV2	TRBJ2-5	CASTSQETQYF	TGTGCCAGCACTAGCCAAGAGACCCAGTACTTC
TRBD1	NA	TRBV6-5	TRBJ1-2	CASTRQGSGGYTF	TGTGCCAGCACCCGACAGGGATCTGGTGGCTACACCTTC
NA	NA	TRBV7-3	TRBJ1-2	CASSLFRGGEFYGYTF	TGTGCCAGCAGCTTATTTAGGGGGGGGGAGTTCTATGGCTACACCTTC
TRBD2	NA	TRBV28	TRBJ2-7	CASSPPGLAGDTYEQYF	TGTGCCAGCAGCCCTCCGGGACTAGCGGGAGATACCTACGAGCAGTACTTC
TRBD2	NA	TRBV5-8	TRBJ2-7	CASSMRTSGRAAEQYF	TGTGCCAGCAGCATGCGGACTAGCGGGAGGGCCGCCGAGCAGTACTTC
TRBD1	once	TRBV9	TRBJ2-7	CASSAGQGLTTYEQYF	TGTGCCAGCAGCGCCGGACAGGGACTCACTACCTACGAGCAGTACTTC
NA	NA	TRBV4-2	TRBJ2-7	CASSQDFVSYEQYF	TGTGCCAGCAGCCAAGATTTTGTCAGCTACGAGCAGTACTTC
NA	NA	TRBV4-2	TRBJ1-1	CASSQDLGSTEAFF	TGTGCCAGCAGCCAAGATCTGGGCTCCACTGAAGCTTTCTTT
TRBD1	NA	TRBV18	TRBJ1-3	CASSPLRWTGGVRDTIYF	TGTGCCAGCTCACCACTCCGTTGGACAGGGGGCGTTCGTGACACCATATATTTT
TRBD2	NA	TRBV7-2	TRBJ2-3	CASSKLAGGSTDTQYF	TGTGCCAGCAGCAAACTAGCGGGGGGTAGCACAGATACGCAGTATTTT
TRBD1	NA	TRBV18	TRBJ1-5	CASSLGQDSNQPQHF	TGTGCCAGCTCACTCGGACAGGATAGCAATCAGCCCCAGCATTTT
NA	NA	TRBV6-1	TRBJ2-7	CASSEALRGGGVYEQYF	TGTGCCAGCAGTGAAGCGCTTCGCGGAGGGGGGGTCTACGAGCAGTACTTC
NA	NA	TRBV18	TRBJ2-5	CASSRGGAETQYF	TGTGCCAGCTCACGAGGTGGGGCAGAGACCCAGTACTTC